These 24 T cell receptor beta chains were sequenced from one sample in a study of blood T cell repertoires in COVID-19. The data were produced by immunoSEQ multiplex PCR, yet TCRdb's version contains in-frame clones alone and is incomplete. Of about 200,000 clones in the sample, around 79% were seen once. Source material: peripheral blood. The receptors were gathered from a woman aged 40 to 50 with COVID-19, enrolled during active disease.

The chain has TRBV6-5 and TRBJ1-2, with D perhaps matching TRBD1 (6 bases). The CDR3 runs to 15 residues. Trimming cost V 2 bases and J 8 bases, with 18 bases left between them. Looked up from germline, CDR1 is MNHEY and CDR2 is SVGAGI. The CDR3 loop is CASSYRQGHPGGYTF. CDR3 DNA sequence: TGTGCCAGCAGTTACAGGCAGGGACATCCGGGAGGCTACACCTTC.

The chain couples TRBV19 to TRBJ2-7, with 12 bases identical to TRBD1. The J segment lost 3 bases and the V segment lost 5 bases, leaving 5 bases of the junction unmatched. The CDR3 has 15 residues. Per germline, CDR1 LNHDA and CDR2 SQIVND (reference sequence). The CDR3 protein is CASSGGQGAVYEQYF. In DNA, the CDR3 is TGTGCCAGTAGTGGGGGACAGGGGGCGGTCTACGAGCAGTACTTC.

The sample holds a few counts of this clone. The rearrangement joins TRBV10-3 to TRBJ2-7; D is unclear. Germline assignment: CDR1 ENHRY and CDR2 SYGVKD. The length of the CDR3 is 13 residues. V lost 7 bases and J lost 7, with 17 bases in between. Here the CDR3 reads CAITSAQLEEQYF. The CDR3, as DNA: TGTGCCATCACTTCTGCGCAACTCGAGGAGCAGTACTTC.

Turning to this clone: The sample carries other DNA sequences with the same CDR3. V gene TRBV7-2 combines with J gene TRBJ1-2; TRBD1 might be the D (5 bases). V shed 6 bases and J shed 5 bases, with 13 bases lying between them. Germline CDR1 is SGHTA and CDR2 is FQGNSA. The CDR3 spans 13 residues. The CDR3 spells CASSSRVGYGYTF. The CDR3 DNA is TGTGCCAGCAGTAGCAGGGTCGGATATGGCTACACCTTC.

This chain joins TRBV7-2 and TRBJ2-5, with unresolved D. CDR3 length equals 12 residues. Germline V gene data show CDR1 as SGHTA and CDR2 as FQGNSA. Trimming removed 0 bases at V and 5 bases at J, with 4 bases between. CDR3 amino acids: CASSLAGETQYF. Here the CDR3 DNA reads TGTGCCAGCAGCTTAGCCGGGGAGACCCAGTACTTC.

CDR3 region: CASSLDLDRGFGYGYTF. The CDR3 region has the DNA TGTGCCAGCAGCTTAGATTTGGACAGGGGCTTTGGCTATGGCTACACCTTC. The chain is built from TRBV11-2 and TRBJ1-2, with TRBD1 identical over 9 bases. The CDR3 length is 17 residues. J was trimmed by 4 bases and V by 0 bases; bases with no gene match: 9. Looked up from germline, CDR1 is SGHAT and CDR2 is FQNNGV.

The J gene is TRBJ1-1, the V gene TRBV19; the match to TRBD1 covers 10 bases. This CDR3 spans 14 amino acids. V trimming: 7 bases; J trimming: 4 bases; junction bases outside the gene matches: 6. Germline V gene data show CDR1 as LNHDA and CDR2 as SQIVND (reference sequence). The chain's CDR3 is CASIRTGGVTEAFF. The CDR3 nucleotides read TGTGCCAGTATTCGGACAGGGGGGGTCACTGAAGCTTTCTTT.

The V gene is TRBV5-1, the J gene TRBJ1-1; D gene ambiguous. The CDR3 has 15 amino acids. CDR1 is SGHRS, CDR2 YFSETQ, per germline. The germline V and J ends were trimmed by 2 bases and 0 bases, with 11 bases remaining between them. CDR3 coding DNA: TGCGCCAGCAGCTTCTACGTCGGTTTGAACACTGAAGCTTTCTTT. Translation gives CASSFYVGLNTEAFF.

The chain employs TRBV10-3 and TRBJ2-7; 7 nucleotides line up with TRBD2. After removal of 3 bases from V and 0 bases from J, the junction contained 2 bases not matched to a gene. CDR3 length: 14 residues. CDR1 and CDR2 (germline): ENHRY, SYGVKD. The CDR3 DNA sequence: TGTGCCATCAGTGATGGGACTACCTCCTACGAGCAGTACTTC. Protein: CAISDGTTSYEQYF.

The J gene is TRBJ1-1, the V gene TRBV18; no clear D. CDR1 and CDR2 from the germline V gene are KGHSH and LQKENI. Trimming left V 2 bases short and J 8 bases short, with 6 bases between. There are 11 residues in the CDR3. The CDR3 DNA reads TGTGCCAGCTCACCAGCGGGGGAAGCTTTCTTT. Protein product: CASSPAGEAFF.

The chain combines TRBV6-5 with TRBJ1-2; 8 bases agree with TRBD1. Germline CDR1 is MNHEY and CDR2 is SVGAGI. The CDR3 extends over 15 amino acids. V lost 1 base and J lost 7; bases outside the gene matches: 8. As DNA, the CDR3 is TGTGCCAGCAGTTACTTCCAGGACAGGGCCGGTGGCTACACCTTC. The encoded protein is CASSYFQDRAGGYTF.

The chain combines TRBV7-2 with TRBJ1-2; D gene uncertain. Between the trimmed V and J ends, which lost 7 bases and 4 bases, there was a span of 13 bases. The CDR3 length is 13 residues. CDR1 and CDR2 from the germline V gene are SGHTA and FQGNSA. CDR3 sequence reads: CASNPGGGYGYTF. CDR3 nucleotides: TGTGCCAGCAACCCGGGAGGCGGCTATGGCTACACCTTC.

This clone occurred once. The chain joins TRBV7-2 to TRBJ1-1; 10 bases are a match to TRBD1. The CDR3 covers 14 residues. With V trimmed by 10 bases and J by 1 base, 6 bases remained unmatched. The germline CDR1 and CDR2 sequences are SGHTA and FQGNSA. DNA of the CDR3: TGTGCCACCGACAGGGGGCGCGGGAACACTGAAGCTTTCTTT. Protein product: CATDRGRGNTEAFF.

There are a few counts of this clone. The CDR3 coding sequence is TGTGCCAGTGATACCAGGGGGCCTCATCGTGGCTACACCTTC. Amino acid sequence: CASDTRGPHRGYTF. The V gene is TRBV19, the J gene TRBJ1-2; 8 nucleotides agree with TRBD1. With V trimmed by 8 bases and J by 7 bases, 12 bases remained unmatched. This CDR3 is 14 amino acids long. CDR1 and CDR2 (germline): LNHDA, SQIVND (reference sequence).

This clone was observed a few times. V gene TRBV2 combines with J gene TRBJ1-1, with D perhaps TRBD1 (5 bases). V was shortened by 4 bases and J by 10 bases, with 16 bases between the two germline ends. The CDR3 has 13 amino acids. Germline V gives CDR1 SNHLY, CDR2 FYNNEI. CDR3 residues: CASSAWQGYGAFF. The CDR3 DNA reads TGTGCCAGCAGTGCCTGGCAGGGATACGGAGCTTTCTTT.

This rearrangement joins TRBV7-8 to TRBJ2-7; weak D call: TRBD1 (5 bases). This CDR3 is built from 13 residues. Trimming cost V 6 bases and J 5 bases, with 14 bases left between them. Germline lookup yields CDR1 SGHVS and CDR2 FQNEAQ. CDR3: CASSSQTRDEQYF. For the CDR3, the DNA is TGTGCCAGCAGTTCTCAGACCAGGGACGAGCAGTACTTC.

The chain is built from TRBV28 and TRBJ2-7; 7 nucleotides align to TRBD1. The length of the CDR3 is 13 residues. Trimming took 6 bases from V and 2 from J; bases not matched to a gene: 4. Germline CDR1 MDHEN, CDR2 SYDVKM. The CDR3 spells CASSLGQTYEQYF. CDR3 sequence (DNA): TGTGCCAGCAGCCTGGGACAGACCTACGAGCAGTACTTC.

V and J are TRBV9 and TRBJ2-1, with 11 bases identical to TRBD2. The ends lost 3 bases at V and 5 bases at J; junction bases unmatched: 7. The CDR3 loop spans 16 amino acids. Germline CDR1 reads SGDLS; CDR2 reads YYNGEE. In nucleotides, the CDR3 is TGTGCCAGCAGCGAAACTAGCGGGGGTTTTGACAATGAGCAGTTCTTC. Encoded protein: CASSETSGGFDNEQFF.

The CDR3 protein is CASSQYPGQGALSFSSGNTIYF. CDR3 sequence (DNA): TGCGCCAGCAGTCAATATCCTGGACAGGGGGCCCTCAGCTTCTCCTCTGGAAACACCATATATTTT. The chain has TRBV23-1 and TRBJ1-3; 11 bases map to TRBD1. TRBV23-1 is noted as an ORF with a role that remains uncertain. The length of the CDR3 is 22 residues. V was clipped by 1 base and J by 0 bases; unmatched bases: 17.

This clone showed up just once. V is TRBV5-1 and J is TRBJ1-5; 7 bases are a match to TRBD1. Per germline, CDR1 SGHRS and CDR2 YFSETQ. This CDR3 has 15 residues. The V and J ends lost 0 bases and 4 bases, in that order; junction bases with no gene match: 4. The CDR3 DNA reads as TGCGCCAGCAGCTTGGTGCCAGGGGGTAATCAGCCCCAGCATTTT. Protein: CASSLVPGGNQPQHF.

The rearrangement links TRBV11-3 to TRBJ2-1; TRBD1 agrees at 11 bases. Germline assignment: CDR1 SGHNT and CDR2 YENEEA. V was pared by 1 base and J by 3 bases, with 2 bases of the junction left unmatched. The CDR3 is made up of 16 amino acids. The CDR3 reads CASSLGDRGYYNEQFF. Here the CDR3 DNA reads TGTGCCAGCAGCTTAGGGGACAGGGGGTACTACAATGAGCAGTTCTTC.

The chain couples TRBV6-1 to TRBJ1-6, with no clear D. V lost 1 base and J lost 7, with 17 bases in between. Germline V gene lookup returns CDR1 MNHNS and CDR2 SASEGT. There are 17 residues in the CDR3. In DNA, the CDR3 is TGTGCCAGCAGTGAAGGGTGGTCCGGGAGTGAAAATTCACCCCTCCACTTT. Translation gives CASSEGWSGSENSPLHF.

This clone was seen a few times. The chain uses TRBV25-1 and TRBJ2-2; 10 nucleotides align to TRBD2. CDR1 and CDR2 from the germline V gene are MGHDK and SYGVNS. Trimming took 2 bases from V and 3 from J; bases not matched to a gene: 0. The CDR3 contains 15 residues. The CDR3 region is CASSESGRDTGELFF. In DNA, the CDR3 is TGTGCCAGCAGTGAAAGCGGGAGGGACACCGGGGAGCTGTTTTTT.

This sequence joins TRBV5-4 and TRBJ2-7; TRBD2 aligns across 7 bases. Germline V gene sequence: CDR1 SGHNT, CDR2 YYREEE (reference sequence). V was pared by 1 base and J by 0 bases, with 1 base of the junction left unmatched. The CDR3 extends over 14 amino acids. CDR3 coding DNA: TGTGCCAGCAGCTTGTCTAGCGGCTCCTACGAGCAGTACTTC. It specifies CASSLSSGSYEQYF. Supplemented by reference TRBV5-4 and TRBJ2-7, the full variable domain reads ETGVTQSPTHLIKTRGQQVTLRCSSQSGHNTVSWYQQALGQGPQFIFQYYREEENGRGNFPPRFSGLQFPNYSSELNVNALELDDSALYLCASSLSSGSYEQYFGPGTRLTVT.